The 16 T cell receptor beta chains given below trace back to one sample, sequenced in a study of CD8 T cells in ankylosing spondylitis. TCRdb independently ran MiXCR on the 5' RACE reads; one entry per CDR3 protein. The sample has a few hundred thousand distinct CDR3 sequences; approximately 22% are singletons. The sequenced sample consisted of blood, either unsorted or a sorted T cell fraction (not recorded which). All receptors come from a male donor with ankylosing spondylitis or in good health (not recorded which).

The V call is TRBV28, the J call TRBJ2-3, with 8 bases matching TRBD1. V shed 5 bases and J 3 bases; nucleotides not matched to a gene: 7. The CDR3 has 15 amino acids. CDR1 is MDHEN, CDR2 SYDVKM, per germline. The CDR3 sequence: CASSGYRGATDTQYF. The DNA of the CDR3 is TGTGCCAGCAGTGGGTACAGGGGGGCAACAGATACGCAGTATTTT.

The rearrangement uses TRBV6-1 and TRBJ2-5; TRBD1 is a possible D gene (6 bases). V lost 10 bases and J 4 bases, leaving 16 bases between the germline ends. This CDR3 contains 13 residues. Germline V CDR1 and CDR2: MNHNS, SASEGT. The CDR3 loop reads CATWQGFSETQYF. The CDR3 DNA reads as TGTGCCACCTGGCAGGGGTTTTCAGAGACCCAGTACTTC.

V is TRBV4-1 and J is TRBJ2-7; weak D call: TRBD2 (6 bases). The germline gives CDR1 MGHRA, CDR2 YSYEKL. CDR3 size: 17 residues. V was trimmed by 1 base and J by 3 bases, leaving 19 bases between them. In DNA, the CDR3 is TGCGCCAGCAGCCAAGCTTTGAGTGTGGAGGGGCACTACGAGCAGTACTTC. Amino acids: CASSQALSVEGHYEQYF.

The gene calls are TRBV4-1 and TRBJ2-1, with 9 bases fitting TRBD2. Germline V gene lookup returns CDR1 MGHRA and CDR2 YSYEKL. The V gene end was trimmed by 6 bases and the J gene end by 9 bases; junction bases not matched to a gene: 6. The length of the CDR3 is 13 residues. CDR3 DNA sequence: TGCGCCAGCAGTGGGCTAGCGGGGTTTGAGCAGTTCTTC. Translating gives CASSGLAGFEQFF.

The J gene is TRBJ2-1, the V gene TRBV20-1; D tentatively fits TRBD1 or TRBD2 (5 bases each). The V and J ends lost 5 bases and 1 base respectively, with 18 bases between them. CDR3 length: 16 residues. Germline CDR1 reads DFQATT; CDR2 reads SNEGSKA (reference sequence). The CDR3 region is CSAGTGPQYSYNEQFF. The CDR3 bases are TGCAGTGCTGGGACGGGTCCCCAATATTCCTACAATGAGCAGTTCTTC.

This chain connects TRBV4-1 to TRBJ2-7, with D perhaps TRBD2 (5 bases). Trimming pared 3 bases from V and 3 bases from J, leaving 12 bases between. The CDR3 extends over 14 amino acids. Germline CDR1 MGHRA, CDR2 YSYEKL. The CDR3 reads CASSQEDRGYEQYF. CDR3 bases: TGCGCCAGCAGCCAGGAAGATCGGGGCTACGAGCAGTACTTC.

The J gene is TRBJ1-5, the V gene TRBV21-1; TRBD1 is taken as the D call from the table, unchecked against the DNA. TRBV21-1 is a known pseudogene. The CDR3 contains 17 residues. CDR3 nucleotide sequence: TGTGCCAGTCCCCGGGACAGGGACCTCCATAGCAATCAGCCCCAGCATTTT. Protein sequence: CASPRDRDLHSNQPQHF.

This clonotype was detected a few times. The chain uses TRBV19 and TRBJ2-1, with TRBD2 matching over 7 bases. The ends lost 5 bases at V and 1 base at J; junction bases unmatched: 14. This CDR3 is built from 18 residues. The germline gives CDR1 LNHDA, CDR2 SQIVND (reference sequence). CDR3 in DNA: TGTGCCAGTAGTGCCATTGTGGGAGCGGGGATATCCTACAATGAGCAGTTCTTC. Its protein product is CASSAIVGAGISYNEQFF.

The chain employs TRBV30 and TRBJ2-2, with a possible D match to TRBD1 (5 bases). The V gene's germline CDR1 is GTSNPN and CDR2 SVGIG (reference sequence). This CDR3 has 15 amino acids. V was clipped by 1 base and J by 1 base, with 10 bases between them. The CDR3 sequence: CAWSGGAVNTGELFF. The CDR3 DNA reads TGTGCCTGGAGTGGTGGGGCGGTGAACACCGGGGAGCTGTTTTTT.

The genes are TRBV29-1 and TRBJ2-7, with D perhaps TRBD1 (5 bases). CDR1 is SQVTM and CDR2 is ANQGSEA in the germline V gene. V gave up 2 bases and J gave up 2 bases, with 28 bases separating them. This CDR3 region has 19 residues. The CDR3: CSVELGGNWGSSTPYEQYF. CDR3 in DNA: TGCAGCGTTGAATTGGGCGGAAATTGGGGCAGCTCGACCCCCTACGAGCAGTACTTC.

There are a few counts of this clonotype. The chain is built from TRBV5-6 and TRBJ1-1, with no clear D. Trimming took off 3 bases at V and 1 base at J, with 7 bases between the two ends. Germline V gives CDR1 SGHDT, CDR2 YYEEEE. The CDR3 extends over 13 amino acids. In DNA form, the CDR3 reads TGTGCCAGCAGCTCGCAGCCGAACACTGAAGCTTTCTTT. It translates to CASSSQPNTEAFF.

This clonotype was seen a handful of times. The chain couples TRBV15 to TRBJ2-1; D is unclear. The V end was cut by 5 bases, the J end by 7 bases, with 15 bases between. The germline CDR1 and CDR2 sequences are LNHNV and YYDKDF (reference sequence). The CDR3 totals 14 residues. This CDR3 reads CATSRGVGRNEQFF. CDR3 in DNA: TGTGCCACCAGCCGCGGTGTAGGTCGAAATGAGCAGTTCTTC.

The chain carries TRBV7-9 and TRBJ2-7; TRBD1 aligns across 11 bases. The CDR3 loop spans 15 amino acids. The germline V gene has CDR1 SEHNR and CDR2 FQNEAQ (reference sequence). After removal of 1 base from V and 6 bases from J, the junction contained 5 bases not matched to a gene. The DNA of the CDR3 is TGTGCCAGCAGCTTAGTAGGCGGGACAGGGGGCGAGCAGTACTTC. Its protein product is CASSLVGGTGGEQYF.

The CDR3 nucleotides read TGTGCCAGCAGCTTTGGAGGTACAGGGGGGTACGAGCAGTACTTC. It yields the protein CASSFGGTGGYEQYF. The chain employs TRBV11-2 and TRBJ2-7, with 8 bases matching TRBD1. Trimming took 3 bases from V and 4 from J; bases not matched to a gene: 8. CDR1 is SGHAT, CDR2 FQNNGV, per germline. CDR3 length: 15 amino acids.

Remarks on this clonotype: Just one base apart from a much larger clone, this may be a read error. This chain joins TRBV12-3 or TRBV12-4 and TRBJ2-1, with 8 bases identical to TRBD1. The CDR3 has 14 amino acids. CDR3 bases: TGTGCCAGCAATCTACAGGGGGGTCACAATGAGCCGTTCTTC. This translates into CASNLQGGHNEPFF.

The chain is built from TRBV20-1 and TRBJ2-1; TRBD1 is a possible D gene (5 bases). Trimming removed 2 bases at V and 3 bases at J, with 26 bases between. Germline V gene sequence: CDR1 DFQATT, CDR2 SNEGSKA (reference sequence). This CDR3 has 19 amino acids. DNA of the CDR3: TGCAGTGCTAGACGAGGATCGCGACAGAGGTCCTTACTCTACAATGAGCAGTTCTTC. Its translation: CSARRGSRQRSLLYNEQFF.